The 18 T cell receptor beta chains below all came from one sample that was sequenced in a study of cytomegalovirus exposure and HLA in healthy donors. Amplification used 60 Vbeta primers and 13 Jbeta primers. Using immunoSEQ multiplex PCR, the repertoire was profiled, and TCRdb retains in-frame clones only, with some absent. The sample has 200,000 to 250,000 clones, 65% to 85% seen once. Sequences were obtained from PBMCs. These receptor sequences come from a man aged 25-40 years in good health and CMV-seronegative.

This chain uses TRBV2 with TRBJ2-7; D remains ambiguous. Trimming left V 6 bases short and J 4 bases short, with 7 bases between. The CDR3 has 11 residues. CDR1 is SNHLY and CDR2 is FYNNEI in the germline V gene. DNA for the CDR3: TGTGCCAGCAGCCCTTTGTACGAGCAGTACTTC. Encoded protein: CASSPLYEQYF.

The chain has TRBV28 and TRBJ2-7; possibly TRBD1 for D (5 bases). V was shortened by 6 bases and J by 5 bases, with 17 bases between the two germline ends. Germline CDR1 reads MDHEN; CDR2 reads SYDVKM. This CDR3 is built from 14 residues. The CDR3 protein is CASRLGQELDEQYF. CDR3 in DNA: TGTGCCAGCAGGCTGGGGCAGGAGCTTGACGAGCAGTACTTC.

A few counts support this clone. The V gene is TRBV6-1, the J gene TRBJ1-4; TRBD1 matches at 8 bases. CDR3 length equals 15 residues. Germline V gene sequence: CDR1 MNHNS, CDR2 SASEGT. The ends lost 6 bases at V and 8 bases at J; junction bases unmatched: 11. The CDR3 sequence: CASRDPDRVGEKLFF. The CDR3 DNA reads as TGTGCCAGCAGGGACCCGGACAGGGTCGGGGAAAAACTGTTTTTT.

This clone was seen a single time. V gene TRBV9 combines with J gene TRBJ2-2; weak D call: TRBD1 (5 bases). V lost 0 bases and J lost 3, with 6 bases in between. This CDR3 has 14 amino acids. Looked up from germline, CDR1 is SGDLS and CDR2 is YYNGEE. The CDR3 protein is CASSVEGYTGELFF. DNA for the CDR3: TGTGCCAGCAGCGTAGAGGGGTACACCGGGGAGCTGTTTTTT.

This rearrangement joins TRBV28 to TRBJ1-1; unclear D gene. Trimming removed 7 bases at V and 5 bases at J, with 8 bases between. The length of the CDR3 is 11 residues. Germline-derived CDR1 and CDR2 are MDHEN and SYDVKM. As DNA, the CDR3 is TGTGCCAGCAATTCGGGGACTGAAGCTTTCTTT. Protein product: CASNSGTEAFF. Looking up the rest from reference TRBV28 and TRBJ1-1 gives the full variable domain: DVKVTQSSRYLVKRTGEKVFLECVQDMDHENMFWYRQDPGLGLRLIYFSYDVKMKEKGDIPEGYSVSREKKERFSLILESASTNQTSMYLCASNSGTEAFFGQGTRLTVV.

Comments on this clone: The junction departs from germline at one end; a sequencing error may be responsible. This chain connects TRBV5-1 to TRBJ2-6; a weak D match, TRBD1 (5 bases). Per the germline V gene, CDR1 is SGHRS and CDR2 is YFSETQ. The CDR3 covers 15 residues. CDR3 sequence: CASKMTGTGASVLTF. The CDR3 bases are TGCGCCAGCAAAATGACGGGCACTGGGGCCAGCGTCCTGACTTTC. The whole variable domain, remainder taken from reference TRBV5-1 and TRBJ2-6, is KAGVTQTPRYLIKTRGQQVTLSCSPISGHRSVSWYQQTPGQGLQFLFEYFSETQRNKGNFPGRFSGRQFSNSRSEMNVSTLELGDSALYLCASKMTGTGASVLTFGAGSRLTVL.

The rearrangement links TRBV19 to TRBJ1-5, with 7 bases matching TRBD1. Germline CDR1 and CDR2: LNHDA and SQIVND (reference sequence). V was clipped by 5 bases and J by 8 bases; unmatched bases: 6. The CDR3 length is 13 residues. The DNA for the CDR3 is TGTGCCAGTAGTCAGGGGGAGAGGAAGCCCCAGCATTTT. Its protein is CASSQGERKPQHF. Looking up the rest from reference TRBV19 and TRBJ1-5 gives the full variable domain: DGGITQSPKYLFRKEGQNVTLSCEQNLNHDAMYWYRQDPGQGLRLIYYSQIVNDFQKGDIAEGYSVSREKKESFPLTVTSAQKNPTAFYLCASSQGERKPQHFGDGTRLSIL.

The gene calls are TRBV2 and TRBJ1-1, with D possibly matching TRBD1 (6 bases). V was shortened by 3 bases and J by 3 bases, with 8 bases between the two germline ends. In germline, CDR1 is SNHLY, CDR2 FYNNEI. This CDR3 is built from 13 residues. The chain's CDR3 is CASSDAGDTEAFF. CDR3 DNA: TGTGCCAGCAGTGACGCAGGGGACACTGAAGCTTTCTTT.

The chain combines TRBV2 with TRBJ2-7; D is ambiguous. From germline, CDR1 is SNHLY and CDR2 FYNNEI. This CDR3 is built from 14 residues. The CDR3 region has the DNA TGTTTTTTTTTCAAGCAGAAGGCGGCATACGAGCAGTACTTC. The encoded protein is CFFFKQKAAYEQYF.

The chain links TRBV27 to TRBJ2-7, with D tentatively TRBD1 (6 bases). V was trimmed by 6 bases and J by 0 bases, leaving 15 bases between them. The germline V gene encodes CDR1 MNHEY and CDR2 SMNVEV (reference sequence). This CDR3 has 15 residues. Here the CDR3 reads CASSLAGTLSYEQYF. CDR3 DNA: TGTGCCAGCAGCCTAGCCGGGACACTCTCCTACGAGCAGTACTTC.

The chain is built from TRBV28 and TRBJ1-1; a weak D match, TRBD1 (6 bases). CDR1 is MDHEN and CDR2 is SYDVKM in the germline V gene. The CDR3 is 13 amino acids. Trimming pared 8 bases from V and 4 bases from J, leaving 14 bases between. Written as DNA, the CDR3 is TGTGCCAGCTGCCAGGGGCGAGGCACTGAAGCTTTCTTT. Amino acid sequence: CASCQGRGTEAFF. The complete variable domain, with remaining parts taken from reference TRBV28 and TRBJ1-1, reads DVKVTQSSRYLVKRTGEKVFLECVQDMDHENMFWYRQDPGLGLRLIYFSYDVKMKEKGDIPEGYSVSREKKERFSLILESASTNQTSMYLCASCQGRGTEAFFGQGTRLTVV.

The chain employs TRBV2 and TRBJ1-4, with TRBD1 matching 9 bases. V gave up 7 bases and J gave up 8 bases; unmatched junction bases: 14. The CDR3 covers 16 residues. CDR1 and CDR2 (germline): SNHLY, FYNNEI. The CDR3 here is CASTPGVGQGMEKLFF. CDR3 in DNA: TGTGCCAGCACCCCAGGCGTGGGACAGGGAATGGAAAAACTGTTTTTT.

J is TRBJ1-2 and V is TRBV7-9; D is perhaps TRBD1 (5 bases). CDR1 is SEHNR and CDR2 is FQNEAQ in the germline V gene (reference sequence). The CDR3 totals 14 residues. The ends were cut back, 5 bases at V and 7 bases at J, with 17 bases in the middle. The CDR3 protein is CASSPLPGRGGYTF. For the CDR3, the DNA is TGTGCCAGCAGCCCACTGCCAGGGAGGGGTGGCTACACCTTC.

The chain is built from TRBV7-6 and TRBJ1-5; TRBD1 might be the D (6 bases). This CDR3 has 13 amino acids. The V end lost 2 bases, the J end lost 7 bases, and 9 bases lay between the germline ends. CDR1 SGHVS and CDR2 FNYEAQ come from the germline V gene. The CDR3 sequence is CASSLRGGQPQHF. CDR3 DNA: TGTGCCAGCAGCTTAAGAGGGGGACAGCCCCAGCATTTT.

Comments on this clone: This sample also contains other DNA sequences that code for the same CDR3. The rearrangement uses TRBV28 and TRBJ2-7, with D tentatively TRBD1 (5 bases). The germline CDR1 and CDR2 sequences are MDHEN and SYDVKM. The V end lost 4 bases, the J end lost 6 bases, and 10 bases lay between the germline ends. This CDR3 is 12 amino acids long. This CDR3 is CASSSYRGEQYF. The DNA for the CDR3 is TGTGCCAGCAGTTCCTATAGGGGCGAGCAGTACTTC.

The CDR3 sequence: CASSYLAGVNNEQFF. The DNA for the CDR3 is TGTGCCAGCAGCTACCTAGCGGGGGTCAACAATGAGCAGTTCTTC. V and J are TRBV7-6 and TRBJ2-1, with 10 bases fitting TRBD2. Trimming removed 4 bases from V and 5 bases from J; junction bases left unmatched: 5. Germline V gene data show CDR1 as SGHVS and CDR2 as FNYEAQ. The CDR3 has 15 amino acids.

The chain employs TRBV7-3 and TRBJ2-7; perhaps TRBD1 as D (6 bases). Germline lookup yields CDR1 SGHTA and CDR2 FQGTGA. This CDR3 region has 17 residues. With 5 bases removed from V and 3 bases from J, the gap between germline ends came to 23 bases. In DNA form, the CDR3 reads TGTGCCAGCAGCCTAATTTTTCAGGGGATTGAAGTCTACGAGCAGTACTTC. Translating it yields CASSLIFQGIEVYEQYF. Full variable domain (remainder filled in from reference TRBV7-3 and TRBJ2-7): GAGVSQTPSNKVTEKGKYVELRCDPISGHTALYWYRQSLGQGPEFLIYFQGTGAADDSGLPNDRFFAVRPEGSVSTLKIQRTERGDSAVYLCASSLIFQGIEVYEQYFGPGTRLTVT.

This clone was seen a few times. The V call is TRBV5-8, the J call TRBJ1-6; TRBD1 is a possible D gene (6 bases). Trimming pared 2 bases from V and 14 bases from J, leaving 23 bases between. CDR1 is SGHTS, CDR2 YDEGEE, per germline. This CDR3 has 16 residues. The CDR3 protein is CASSFDSRGSLVTLHF. The DNA of the CDR3 is TGTGCCAGCAGCTTCGACAGCAGGGGCTCCCTAGTCACCCTCCACTTT.